The 10 T cell receptor beta chains below come from one sample, sequenced in a study of cytomegalovirus exposure and HLA in healthy donors (TCRdb year 2017). Library preparation used the immunoSEQ multiplex PCR assay. For the multiplex PCR, a mixture combining 60 forward primers for TCR Vbeta segments and 13 reverse primers for TCR Jbeta segments was used. TCRdb holds this immuneACCESS table with in-frame rearrangements only. Some clones are missing; in checked studies, unresolved V genes explain under half, and the rest has no known cause. For this sample the table gives over 75,000 clones, of which roughly four fifths were detected only once. The ten largest clones represent about 5.6% of the sample. Sequenced sample: PBMCs. The receptors shown here come from a woman under 30 in good health and CMV-seropositive.

This clone appeared a few times. The J gene is TRBJ1-1, the V gene TRBV4-1; 7 positions agree with TRBD1. CDR3 length equals 16 residues. V lost 1 base and J lost 1; bases outside the gene matches: 6. CDR1 MGHRA and CDR2 YSYEKL come from the germline V gene. The CDR3 coding sequence is TGCGCCAGCAGCCAAGGCTCCGACAGGGCGAACACTGAAGCTTTCTTT. It codes for CASSQGSDRANTEAFF.

CDR3 sequence reads: CASSPRDCCKNIQYF. Written as DNA, the CDR3 is TGCGCCAGCAGCCCCCGGGACTGCTGCAAAAACATTCAGTACTTC. The chain has TRBV4-1 and TRBJ2-4; D perhaps matches TRBD2 (6 bases). The CDR3 length is 15 residues. Germline V lookup: CDR1 MGHRA, CDR2 YSYEKL. Trimming took off 4 bases at V and 3 bases at J, with 13 bases between the two ends.

This clone was counted a few times. J is TRBJ2-1 and V is TRBV6-1; D not certain. CDR1 and CDR2 from the germline V gene are MNHNS and SASEGT. The V and J ends lost 9 bases and 0 bases respectively, with 9 bases between them. The CDR3 contains 13 residues. The CDR3 loop reads CASVRSSYNEQFF. The DNA of the CDR3 is TGTGCCAGTGTCAGAAGCTCCTACAATGAGCAGTTCTTC.

The CDR3 nucleotides are TGTGCCAGCGGTCGGGGGGGCTCTCAGCCCCAGCATTTT. This translates into CASGRGGSQPQHF. This chain connects TRBV6-5 to TRBJ1-5; TRBD1 might be the D (6 bases). With 8 bases removed from V and 6 bases from J, the gap between germline ends came to 14 bases. CDR1 and CDR2 (germline): MNHEY, SVGAGI. The CDR3 covers 13 residues.

This clone was detected only a few times. The V and J genes are TRBV19 and TRBJ1-1; 9 nucleotides align to TRBD1. Unmatched junction bases numbered 6, after V lost 4 bases and J lost 0 bases. Germline CDR1 LNHDA, CDR2 SQIVND (reference sequence). The CDR3 covers 16 residues. CDR3 DNA: TGTGCCAGTAGTAAGCTAACAGGGGGCCTGAACACTGAAGCTTTCTTT. It encodes CASSKLTGGLNTEAFF.

The chain uses TRBV28 and TRBJ1-5; 7 bases line up with TRBD1. V trimming: 5 bases; J trimming: 3 bases; junction bases outside the gene matches: 7. Germline V gene data show CDR1 as MDHEN and CDR2 as SYDVKM. CDR3 size: 15 residues. This CDR3 is CASSPPGQFNQPQHF. CDR3 nucleotide sequence: TGTGCCAGCAGTCCGCCGGGACAGTTCAATCAGCCCCAGCATTTT.

This chain joins TRBV5-4 and TRBJ2-7; no firm D call. V lost 4 bases and J 6 bases, leaving 14 bases between the germline ends. The length of the CDR3 is 13 residues. Per germline, CDR1 SGHNT and CDR2 YYREEE (reference sequence). The CDR3 region has the DNA TGTGCCAGCAGCCCGGCCCTAGGAACCGAGCAGTACTTC. Residues: CASSPALGTEQYF.

The V gene is TRBV4-2, the J gene TRBJ2-1; D gene uncertain. Trimming took off 4 bases at V and 4 bases at J, with 17 bases between the two ends. Germline lookup yields CDR1 LGHNA and CDR2 YNFKEQ. The CDR3 has 16 residues. The CDR3 loop reads CASSLSSLVGYNEQFF. CDR3 in DNA: TGTGCCAGCAGCCTTTCCAGCCTCGTCGGGTACAATGAGCAGTTCTTC.

V and J are TRBV6-5 and TRBJ2-1; 7 nucleotides agree with TRBD1. This CDR3 is built from 16 residues. CDR1 MNHEY and CDR2 SVGAGI come from the germline V gene. V trimming: 4 bases; J trimming: 3 bases; junction bases outside the gene matches: 9. This CDR3 is CASSFKDRLGYNEQFF. Here the CDR3 DNA reads TGTGCCAGCAGTTTCAAGGACAGGTTAGGCTACAATGAGCAGTTCTTC.

This chain connects TRBV15 to TRBJ1-5, with D possibly matching TRBD1 (6 bases). Trimming took 7 bases from V and 4 from J, leaving 17 bases between them. The CDR3 runs to 15 residues. CDR1 is LNHNV and CDR2 is YYDKDF in the germline V gene (reference sequence). The CDR3 sequence: CATNLGQSVNQPQHF. Written as DNA, the CDR3 is TGTGCCACCAACCTTGGACAGTCGGTGAATCAGCCCCAGCATTTT.